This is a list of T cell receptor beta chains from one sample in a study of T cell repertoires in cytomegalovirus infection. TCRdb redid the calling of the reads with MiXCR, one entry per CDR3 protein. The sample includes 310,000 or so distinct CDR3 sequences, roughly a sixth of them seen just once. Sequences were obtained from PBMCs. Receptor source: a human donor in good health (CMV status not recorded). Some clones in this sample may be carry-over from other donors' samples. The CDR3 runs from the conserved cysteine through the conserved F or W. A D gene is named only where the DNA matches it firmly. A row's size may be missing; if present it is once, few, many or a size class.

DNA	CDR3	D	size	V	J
TGTGCCAGCAGCTTAGGTGGGGGTAGTTTCAATCAGCCCCAGCATTTT	CASSLGGGSFNQPQHF	.	.	TRBV13	TRBJ1-5
TGTGCCAGCAGCCAAGATGTAGCGGGGAGCACAGATACGCAGTATTTT	CASSQDVAGSTDTQYF	TRBD2	few	TRBV3-1	TRBJ2-3
TGCAGTGCTAGAAACCCGGGACAGGGGGCAACCGGGGAGCTGTTTTTT	CSARNPGQGATGELFF	TRBD1	few	TRBV20-1	TRBJ2-2
TGCAGTGCTAGTGGCTCTCAAGAGACCCAGTACTTC	CSASGSQETQYF	.	few	TRBV20-1	TRBJ2-5
TGTGCCAGCAGTGAAGCTCGGGGGACAGTAAACAATGAGCAGTTCTTC	CASSEARGTVNNEQFF	.	.	TRBV2	TRBJ2-1
TGCGCCAGCAGCGAGTTTGGGGAAAATGAAAAACTGTTTTTT	CASSEFGENEKLFF	.	.	TRBV4-1	TRBJ1-4
TGTGCCAGCAGTTCGAGTAGCAATCAGCCCCAGCATTTT	CASSSSSNQPQHF	.	many	TRBV25-1	TRBJ1-5
TGTGCCAGCAGCTTATTTTTCTCCAATGAGCAGTTCTTC	CASSLFFSNEQFF	.	few	TRBV7-2	TRBJ2-1
TGTGCCAGCAGCTTAGTGGGCCCCCCCAGTGGCTTC	CASSLVGPPSGF	.	many	TRBV7-2	TRBJ2-7
TGTGCCAGCAGCTTTAACCGGGACCTCAGGAACACTGAAGCTTTCTTT	CASSFNRDLRNTEAFF	.	many	TRBV7-2	TRBJ1-1
TGTGCCAGCAGCCCGGCAGGGACCAATGAGCAGTTCTTC	CASSPAGTNEQFF	.	few	TRBV7-2	TRBJ2-1
TGTGCCAGCAGCCAAGATCGGGCTAGCGTTTTGAGGACGCAGTATTTT	CASSQDRASVLRTQYF	.	many	TRBV4-2	TRBJ2-3
TGTGCCAGCAGTTATAGAGATCAGCCCCAGCATTTT	CASSYRDQPQHF	.	many	TRBV6-2/TRBV6-3	TRBJ1-5
TGTGCCAGTAGTATATCCCGCGGGACCCCGGGCGAGCAGTACTTC	CASSISRGTPGEQYF	.	.	TRBV19	TRBJ2-7
TGTGCCAGCAGTTTGCTACTAGCGGGGGGTCGAGAGACCCAGTACTTC	CASSLLLAGGRETQYF	TRBD2	few	TRBV28	TRBJ2-5
TGTGCCAGCAGTTGGAGGAGTAGCGGGGTAGTTTACAATGAGCAGTTCTTC	CASSWRSSGVVYNEQFF	TRBD2	few	TRBV6-2/TRBV6-3	TRBJ2-1
TGTGCCAGCAGGAACGGGGCCCAGAATGAAAAACTGTTTTTT	CASRNGAQNEKLFF	.	.	TRBV28	TRBJ1-4
TGCGCCAGCAGCCAAGTACCGGGACAGGGCGACTCCTACGAGCAGTACTTC	CASSQVPGQGDSYEQYF	TRBD1	.	TRBV4-1	TRBJ2-7
TGTGCCAGCAGCTTGTATGAAACTACAGCCTTAACCTATAATTCACCCCTCCACTTT	CASSLYETTALTYNSPLHF	.	few	TRBV5-3	TRBJ1-6
TGTGCCAGCAGCCCAAACCAGGGACTAGCGGGGGGGCCGATGCCAGATACGCAGTATTTT	CASSPNQGLAGGPMPDTQYF	TRBD2	.	TRBV7-8	TRBJ2-3
TGTGCCAGCAGCTTGGAACTAGCAGAGGAAGAGCAGTACTTC	CASSLELAEEEQYF	.	.	TRBV5-4	TRBJ2-7
TGCAGCGTCGGGGCCCGAGATCAGCCCCAGCATTTT	CSVGARDQPQHF	.	.	TRBV29-1	TRBJ1-5
TGTGCCAGCAGCCAAGCTAGTTTGAACGAGCAGTTCTTC	CASSQASLNEQFF	.	.	TRBV4-2	TRBJ2-1
TGTGCCAGCAGCTTAGGGGTCTTACGGGGCGAGAGAGCTTTCTTT	CASSLGVLRGERAFF	.	.	TRBV7-2	TRBJ1-1
TGTGCCAGCAGCCTGACGGGTCTGGGGAAACTGTTTTTT	CASSLTGLGKLFF	.	many	TRBV7-2	TRBJ1-4
TGTGCCAGCTCACCCCTCGATATCAGGGAGACTAATGAAAAACTGTTTTTT	CASSPLDIRETNEKLFF	.	few	TRBV18	TRBJ1-4
TGTGCCGGGGGCAGTGCGAACACCGGGGAGCTGTTTTTT	CAGGSANTGELFF	.	.	TRBV11-1	TRBJ2-2
TGCGCCAGCAGCCACGAGGACAGGAGTCGCCCGCCGCAATCACCCCTCCACTTT	CASSHEDRSRPPQSPLHF	TRBD1	.	TRBV4-3	TRBJ1-6
TGTGCCAGCACCCCTAGAGGGACAGGCACAGATACGCAGTATTTT	CASTPRGTGTDTQYF	TRBD1	.	TRBV6-1	TRBJ2-3
TGTGCCAGCAGCTTTATGGGGGATAATCGAGAGACCCAGTACTTC	CASSFMGDNRETQYF	.	many	TRBV11-1	TRBJ2-5
TGTGCCAGCTACGACAGAAGCACAGATACGCAGTATTTT	CASYDRSTDTQYF	.	many	TRBV6-6	TRBJ2-3
TGTGCCAGCAGCGAAACGCGGGACAGGGGCTATGAGCAGTTCTTC	CASSETRDRGYEQFF	TRBD1	few	TRBV7-8	TRBJ2-1
TGTGCCAGCAGAAATGACGCAAACACCATATATTTT	CASRNDANTIYF	.	.	TRBV6-1	TRBJ1-3